Shown below are 28 T cell receptor beta chains from a single sample sequenced in a study of T cell responses to AZD1222 COVID-19 vaccine. Method: immunoSEQ multiplex PCR; TCRdb's copy keeps in-frame clones and lacks some. Among 130,000 or so clones listed, more than 80% were seen once. Sequenced here: peripheral blood, sampled on day 0 of AZD1222 vaccination. These receptor sequences come from an adult in good health.

The rearrangement joins TRBV7-2 to TRBJ1-6, with D unresolved. The germline CDR1 and CDR2 sequences are SGHTA and FQGNSA. Trimming stripped 2 bases from V and 6 bases from J, with 8 bases between. The CDR3 runs to 14 residues. The CDR3 sequence: CASSLTQVNSPLHF. The CDR3 DNA reads as TGTGCCAGCAGCTTAACGCAGGTTAATTCACCCCTCCACTTT.

The table lists this clone with a few counts. The chain recombines TRBV5-4 with TRBJ1-1; D is unclear. CDR3 length: 13 residues. Germline CDR1 reads SGHNT; CDR2 reads YYREEE (reference sequence). V was pared by 4 bases and J by 1 base, with 8 bases between. The CDR3 bases are TGTGCCAGCAGCACCGCGCCGAACACTGAAGCTTTCTTT. Translation: CASSTAPNTEAFF.

This clone was counted once. The chain couples TRBV9 to TRBJ2-7, with 9 bases identical to TRBD1. V was clipped by 0 bases and J by 3 bases; unmatched bases: 4. CDR1 is SGDLS and CDR2 is YYNGEE in the germline V gene. This CDR3 comprises 15 residues. CDR3 loop: CASSVEGDRVYEQYF. CDR3 DNA: TGTGCCAGCAGCGTAGAAGGGGACAGGGTCTACGAGCAGTACTTC.

The gene calls are TRBV7-2 and TRBJ1-4, with 8 nucleotides matching TRBD1. CDR1 SGHTA and CDR2 FQGNSA come from the germline V gene. J gave up 0 bases and V 5 bases, and 8 bases lay outside the gene matches. The CDR3 sequence is 17 residues long. CDR3 residues: CASSRTGPYATNEKLFF. In DNA form, the CDR3 reads TGTGCCAGCAGCAGGACAGGGCCCTATGCAACTAATGAAAAACTGTTTTTT.

This chain uses TRBV4-3 with TRBJ1-1, with 10 bases that match TRBD1. The CDR3 is 18 amino acids. Per germline, CDR1 LGHNA and CDR2 YSLEER. V lost 4 bases and J lost 1; bases outside the gene matches: 12. CDR3: CASSRALGTGASNTEAFF. CDR3 DNA sequence: TGCGCCAGCAGCCGGGCCTTGGGGACAGGGGCCTCGAACACTGAAGCTTTCTTT.

The sample holds a few counts of this clone. The chain carries TRBV2 and TRBJ1-2, with 9 bases matching TRBD1. Germline assignment: CDR1 SNHLY and CDR2 FYNNEI. V gave up 5 bases and J gave up 4 bases; unmatched junction bases: 8. The CDR3 has 15 amino acids. CDR3 protein: CASSKNRGPSYGYTF. In DNA form, the CDR3 reads TGTGCCAGCAGTAAGAACAGGGGGCCCAGCTATGGCTACACCTTC.

The chain employs TRBV28 and TRBJ1-6; 7 bases align to TRBD1. In germline, CDR1 is MDHEN, CDR2 SYDVKM. This CDR3 region has 14 residues. V dropped 8 bases and J dropped 7; count of bases not matched to a gene: 8. The CDR3 bases are TGTGCCAGCCTAAGACAGGGCCAGAATTCACCCCTCCACTTT. Protein sequence: CASLRQGQNSPLHF.

The chain joins TRBV5-4 to TRBJ1-2; D is undetermined. Per germline, CDR1 SGHNT and CDR2 YYREEE (reference sequence). Trimming stripped 0 bases from V and 0 bases from J, with 9 bases between. CDR3 length equals 15 residues. CDR3 loop: CASSLVPQANYGYTF. The CDR3 bases are TGTGCCAGCAGCTTGGTACCCCAAGCTAACTATGGCTACACCTTC.

The chain has TRBV3-1 (or the pseudogene TRBV3-2) and TRBJ1-3, with TRBD1 identical over 7 bases. The ends lost 3 bases at V and 15 bases at J; junction bases unmatched: 11. The CDR3 has 13 residues. Germline CDR1 LGHDT, CDR2 YNNKEL (reference sequence). The CDR3 nucleotides read TGTGCCAGCAGCCAGGTCCCGGGACAGTTCAGATATTTT. Residues: CASSQVPGQFRYF.

The V and J genes are TRBV12-5 and TRBJ1-3; weak D call: TRBD1 (6 bases). Germline V gives CDR1 LGHNT, CDR2 FRNRAP. V dropped 8 bases and J dropped 3 bases, with 17 bases sitting between them. The CDR3 extends over 15 amino acids. CDR3 loop: CASPPPTGFGNTIYF. CDR3 nucleotide sequence: TGTGCTAGTCCCCCTCCTACAGGGTTTGGAAACACCATATATTTT.

The V and J genes are TRBV12-3 or TRBV12-4 and TRBJ1-2; D not certain. CDR3 length equals 12 residues. V was clipped by 4 bases and J by 4 bases, with 7 bases between them. The CDR3 spells CASSYPGYGYTF. Written as DNA, the CDR3 is TGTGCCAGCAGTTATCCAGGCTATGGCTACACCTTC.

The gene calls are TRBV10-3 and TRBJ2-7; D ambiguous. V was shortened by 3 bases and J by 5 bases, with 8 bases between the two germline ends. The CDR3 covers 12 residues. The germline CDR1 and CDR2 sequences are ENHRY and SYGVKD. CDR3 DNA sequence: TGTGCCATCAGTGATCTACGCAACGAGCAGTACTTC. Translating it yields CAISDLRNEQYF.

This chain connects TRBV2 to TRBJ1-3; 7 bases are a match to TRBD1. V shed 10 bases and J 4 bases; nucleotides not matched to a gene: 4. In germline, CDR1 is SNHLY, CDR2 FYNNEI. The CDR3 contains 12 residues. CDR3 nucleotide sequence: TGTGCCATAGAGGGGGCCGGAAACACCATATATTTT. Its protein product is CAIEGAGNTIYF.

V is TRBV5-1 and J is TRBJ1-2; no clear D. This CDR3 spans 13 amino acids. V was trimmed by 5 bases and J by 4 bases, leaving 12 bases between them. Germline CDR1 reads SGHRS; CDR2 reads YFSETQ. CDR3 amino acids: CASRKDGFYGYTF. For the CDR3, the DNA is TGCGCCAGCAGGAAGGACGGATTCTATGGCTACACCTTC.

The chain employs TRBV5-4 and TRBJ1-1; 9 bases agree with TRBD1. The CDR3 is made up of 13 amino acids. CDR1 and CDR2 from the germline V gene are SGHNT and YYREEE (reference sequence). Trimming cost V 5 bases and J 4 bases; bases outside gene matches: 3. In DNA, the CDR3 is TGTGCCAGCAGGGGGACAGGGACCACTGAAGCTTTCTTT. Residues: CASRGTGTTEAFF.

The chain employs TRBV7-8 and TRBJ2-1; 11 bases align to TRBD2. With 4 bases clipped from V and 4 bases from J, the junction kept 15 bases outside the gene matches. Per the germline V gene, CDR1 is SGHVS and CDR2 is FQNEAQ. The CDR3 consists of 19 residues. The CDR3 here is CASSSARIAGGPRYNEQFF. The CDR3 nucleotides are TGTGCCAGCAGCTCGGCCCGTATAGCGGGAGGGCCTAGGTACAATGAGCAGTTCTTC.

The CDR3 spells CASTAGGKDEQFF. DNA of the CDR3: TGTGCCAGTACCGCGGGGGGAAAGGATGAGCAGTTCTTC. V usage is TRBV19 and J usage is TRBJ2-1; TRBD2 matches 8 bases. Germline V gene lookup returns CDR1 LNHDA and CDR2 SQIVND (reference sequence). This CDR3 has 13 residues. The junction had 7 bases not matched to a gene; V was cut back by 7 bases and J by 8 bases.

This chain uses TRBV2 with TRBJ1-2; D is ambiguous. The CDR3 has 13 residues. Germline CDR1 SNHLY, CDR2 FYNNEI. The germline V and J ends were trimmed by 4 bases and 3 bases, with 9 bases remaining between them. The CDR3 protein is CASSGQSYYGYTF. DNA of the CDR3: TGTGCCAGCAGTGGCCAGTCATACTATGGCTACACCTTC.

This clone has more than one count but fewer than ten. This sequence joins TRBV7-2 and TRBJ2-7; no reliable D call. The germline CDR1 and CDR2 sequences are SGHTA and FQGNSA. The CDR3 covers 13 residues. The V end was cut by 2 bases, the J end by 5 bases, with 10 bases between. As DNA, the CDR3 is TGTGCCAGCAGCTTAACTGACGCCAACGAGCAGTACTTC. Its protein product is CASSLTDANEQYF.

Comments on this clone: An end of the junction does not agree with germline; a read error may underlie this. This chain links TRBV4-2 with TRBJ2-7, with D uncertain. CDR3 size: 13 residues. Per the germline V gene, CDR1 is LGHNA and CDR2 is YNFKEQ. CDR3 sequence reads: CASSQLFDGLVHF. The CDR3 coding sequence is TGTGCCAGCAGCCAACTTTTCGACGGGTTGGTACACTTC.

This sequence joins TRBV2 and TRBJ1-4; the D is unclear. Trimming shortened V by 7 bases and J by 0 bases, and 9 bases separated the two germline ends. The CDR3 is made up of 14 amino acids. Germline values: CDR1 SNHLY, CDR2 FYNNEI. The CDR3 DNA reads as TGTGCCAGCAACGGAAGAGCAACTAATGAAAAACTGTTTTTT. This encodes CASNGRATNEKLFF.

This clone was seen only once. The V call is TRBV7-2, the J call TRBJ2-5; D is unresolved. Deletions cut 1 base from V and 5 bases from J, with 14 bases between. This CDR3 is 15 amino acids long. The germline V gene has CDR1 SGHTA and CDR2 FQGNSA. The CDR3 protein is CASSLVSVYEETQYF. The CDR3 coding sequence is TGTGCCAGCAGCTTAGTCAGCGTTTACGAGGAGACCCAGTACTTC.

The V call is TRBV6-5, the J call TRBJ2-7; D assignment may be TRBD1 or TRBD2 (5 bases each). Deletions cut 6 bases from V and 0 bases from J, with 9 bases between. The CDR3 runs to 13 residues. CDR1 and CDR2 from the germline V gene are MNHEY and SVGAGI. Written as DNA, the CDR3 is TGTGCCAGCAGCGGGGACCTCTCCTACGAGCAGTACTTC. This sequence encodes CASSGDLSYEQYF.

This clone was detected only once. The chain combines TRBV7-9 with TRBJ1-5; TRBD1 might be the D (6 bases). CDR3 length: 14 amino acids. Germline assignment: CDR1 SEHNR and CDR2 FQNEAQ (reference sequence). V was pared by 1 base and J by 4 bases, with 8 bases between. CDR3 sequence (DNA): TGTGCCAGCAGCTTAGGGGGGCCTAATCAGCCCCAGCATTTT. This sequence encodes CASSLGGPNQPQHF.

The chain combines TRBV12-3 or TRBV12-4 with TRBJ2-1; TRBD2 agrees at 8 bases. The CDR3 totals 13 residues. The V segment lost 5 bases and the J segment 10 bases; nucleotides outside the gene matches: 7. The DNA of the CDR3 is TGTGCCAGCAGTCAATCACTAGCGGCGGAGCAGTTCTTC. Amino acid sequence: CASSQSLAAEQFF.

The CDR3 DNA is TGTGCCAGCAGTCCGGCCGTTACGAGCTCCTATAATTCACCCCTCCACTTT. It encodes CASSPAVTSSYNSPLHF. The chain has TRBV6-2 or TRBV6-3 and TRBJ1-6; D unclear. The CDR3 consists of 17 residues. Germline assignment: CDR1 MNHEY and CDR2 SVGEGT. V shed 5 bases and J shed 0 bases, with 14 bases lying between them.

This sequence joins TRBV6-5 and TRBJ1-1; 7 bases are a match to TRBD1. With 7 bases clipped from V and 3 bases from J, the junction kept 5 bases outside the gene matches. Germline-derived CDR1 and CDR2 are MNHEY and SVGAGI. The CDR3 totals 13 residues. The CDR3 DNA reads TGTGCCAGCATCCATCAGGGGGACACTGAAGCTTTCTTT. It translates to CASIHQGDTEAFF.

The rearrangement joins TRBV11-2 to TRBJ1-2, with 12 bases lining up with TRBD1. V gave up 5 bases and J gave up 5 bases; unmatched junction bases: 3. Germline V gene data show CDR1 as SGHAT and CDR2 as FQNNGV. The CDR3 contains 14 residues. CDR3 coding DNA: TGTGCCAGCAGCGAGGGACAGGGGGCTTATGGCTACACCTTC. As protein: CASSEGQGAYGYTF.